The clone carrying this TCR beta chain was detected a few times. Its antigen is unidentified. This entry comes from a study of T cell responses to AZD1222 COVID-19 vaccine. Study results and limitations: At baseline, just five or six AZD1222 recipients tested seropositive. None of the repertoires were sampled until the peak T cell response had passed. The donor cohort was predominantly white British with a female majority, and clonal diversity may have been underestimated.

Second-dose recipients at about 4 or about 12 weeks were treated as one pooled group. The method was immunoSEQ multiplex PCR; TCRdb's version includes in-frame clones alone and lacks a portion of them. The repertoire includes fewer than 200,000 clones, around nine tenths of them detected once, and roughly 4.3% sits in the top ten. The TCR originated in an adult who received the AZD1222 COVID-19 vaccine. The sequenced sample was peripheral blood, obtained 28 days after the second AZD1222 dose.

As DNA, the CDR3 is TGTGCCAGCAGCTTAGGAGGGACTAGCGGGGGGTCAGGGGAGCTGTTTTTT. Translating gives CASSLGGTSGGSGELFF. The chain joins TRBV7-2 to TRBJ2-2; TRBD2 agrees at 15 bases. V trimming: 1 base; J trimming: 8 bases; junction bases outside the gene matches: 5. CDR3 length: 17 amino acids. Germline V gene data show CDR1 as SGHTA and CDR2 as FQGNSA.